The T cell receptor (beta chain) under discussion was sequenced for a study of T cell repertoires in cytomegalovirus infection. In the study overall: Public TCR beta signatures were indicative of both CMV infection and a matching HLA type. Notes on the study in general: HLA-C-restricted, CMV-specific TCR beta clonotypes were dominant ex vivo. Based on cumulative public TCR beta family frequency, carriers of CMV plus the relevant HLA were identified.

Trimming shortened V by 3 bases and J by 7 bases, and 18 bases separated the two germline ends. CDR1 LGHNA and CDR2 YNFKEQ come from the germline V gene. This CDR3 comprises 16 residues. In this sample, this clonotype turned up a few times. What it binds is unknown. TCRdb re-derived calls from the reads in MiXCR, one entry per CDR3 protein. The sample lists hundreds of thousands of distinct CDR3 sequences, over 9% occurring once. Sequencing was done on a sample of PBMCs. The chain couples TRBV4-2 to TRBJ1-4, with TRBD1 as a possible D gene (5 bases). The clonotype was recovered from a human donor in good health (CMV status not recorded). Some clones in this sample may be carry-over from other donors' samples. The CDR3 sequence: CASSHGPQGSVEKLFF. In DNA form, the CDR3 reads TGTGCCAGCAGCCACGGACCTCAGGGCTCGGTTGAAAAACTGTTTTTT.